The 27 T cell receptor beta chains listed next were all sequenced from one sample in a study of blood T cell repertoires in COVID-19. TCRdb's table, derived via immunoSEQ multiplex PCR, lists solely in-frame clones and lacks some. In the table there are about 150,000 clones, 84% of which are singletons. The source material was peripheral blood. The receptors derive from an elderly woman with COVID-19, enrolled during active disease.

This clone was seen more than once but under ten times. The rearrangement uses TRBV7-9 and TRBJ1-5; 7 positions agree with TRBD1. The junction had 7 bases not matched to a gene; V was cut back by 5 bases and J by 0 bases. Germline CDR1 SEHNR, CDR2 FQNEAQ (reference sequence). This CDR3 has 16 amino acids. CDR3 residues: CASSVDRDYSNQPQHF. CDR3 sequence (DNA): TGTGCCAGCAGCGTAGACAGGGATTATAGCAATCAGCCCCAGCATTTT.

The genes are TRBV5-1 and TRBJ2-5; 7 bases map to TRBD2. There are 14 residues in the CDR3. Trimming took 2 bases from V and 4 from J; bases not matched to a gene: 5. Germline CDR1 reads SGHRS; CDR2 reads YFSETQ. The CDR3 region has the DNA TGCGCCAGCAGCTTCGGGAGGCCGGGAGAGACCCAGTACTTC. Translating it yields CASSFGRPGETQYF.

In DNA form, the CDR3 reads TGTGCCAGCAGCGCCCGGTGGGCTAGCGGGCATAATACGCAGTATTTT. It is translated as CASSARWASGHNTQYF. The chain employs TRBV9 and TRBJ2-3; TRBD2 agrees at 8 bases. Germline V gene data show CDR1 as SGDLS and CDR2 as YYNGEE. The CDR3 loop spans 16 amino acids. Trimming took 3 bases from V and 7 from J; bases not matched to a gene: 13.

The chain uses TRBV3-1 (or the pseudogene TRBV3-2) and TRBJ1-2, with a weak D call TRBD1 (5 bases). The germline V gene has CDR1 LGHDT and CDR2 YNNKEL (reference sequence). Trimming took off 6 bases at V and 3 bases at J, with 14 bases between the two ends. CDR3 length: 14 amino acids. The CDR3 here is CASRWGGLDYGYTF. CDR3 in DNA: TGTGCCAGCAGGTGGGGGGGGTTGGACTATGGCTACACCTTC.

V and J are TRBV7-2 and TRBJ2-7; D gene unclear. The germline CDR1 and CDR2 sequences are SGHTA and FQGNSA. This CDR3 is 14 amino acids long. V dropped 5 bases and J dropped 4 bases, with 15 bases sitting between them. CDR3 sequence: CASSLNHWSYEQYF. CDR3 in DNA: TGTGCCAGCAGCCTCAACCACTGGTCTTACGAGCAGTACTTC.

The V and J genes are TRBV4-1 and TRBJ2-3, with D unresolved. CDR3 length: 17 residues. Per the germline V gene, CDR1 is MGHRA and CDR2 is YSYEKL. Trimming took 2 bases from V and 0 from J, leaving 15 bases between them. CDR3 DNA: TGCGCCAGCAGCCAAATGGGTGTGGCGGCTAGCACAGATACGCAGTATTTT. It yields the protein CASSQMGVAASTDTQYF.

This rearrangement joins TRBV28 to TRBJ1-2; unclear D gene. The V end lost 3 bases, the J end lost 8 bases, and 16 bases lay between the germline ends. This CDR3 has 14 residues. Germline CDR1 and CDR2: MDHEN and SYDVKM. The chain's CDR3 is CASSFGPTGGGYTF. CDR3 bases: TGTGCCAGCAGTTTTGGGCCTACCGGTGGGGGCTACACCTTC.

The chain has TRBV18 and TRBJ1-1; D is possibly TRBD1 (6 bases). This CDR3 spans 17 amino acids. The V gene lost 3 bases and the J gene lost 1 base, with 18 bases spanning the gap. Germline lookup yields CDR1 KGHSH and CDR2 LQKENI. CDR3 coding DNA: TGTGCCAGCTCACCCCCAACTCTACAGGGTCCGAACACTGAAGCTTTCTTT. As protein: CASSPPTLQGPNTEAFF.

The V call is TRBV29-1, the J call TRBJ2-2; 7 bases map to TRBD2. Germline-derived CDR1 and CDR2 are SQVTM and ANQGSEA. CDR3 length: 12 residues. Trimming cost V 6 bases and J 7 bases; bases outside gene matches: 5. CDR3 loop: CSVGLVNGELFF. CDR3 in DNA: TGCAGCGTCGGACTAGTCAACGGGGAGCTGTTTTTT.

The chain is built from TRBV12-3 or TRBV12-4 and TRBJ1-6; D gene unclear. Trimming removed 5 bases at V and 10 bases at J, with 9 bases between. The length of the CDR3 is 12 residues. The chain's CDR3 is CASSSPGSPLHF. CDR3 bases: TGTGCCAGCAGTAGTCCGGGGTCACCCCTCCACTTT.

This clone was observed once. The chain is built from TRBV6-6 and TRBJ1-5; TRBD1 is a possible D gene (6 bases). CDR1 is MNHNY and CDR2 is SVGAGI in the germline V gene (reference sequence). The CDR3 is 14 residues long. V lost 5 bases, J lost 2 bases, and 10 bases lay in between. The CDR3 protein is CASSPSGGNQPQHF. The CDR3 coding sequence is TGTGCCAGCAGTCCCTCAGGGGGCAATCAGCCCCAGCATTTT.

The chain is built from TRBV11-3 and TRBJ2-3; D remains unclear. Per germline, CDR1 SGHNT and CDR2 YENEEA. V lost 5 bases to trimming and J lost 2 bases, with 14 bases between them. CDR3 length equals 15 residues. The CDR3 spells CASSTGHSPTDTQYF. The CDR3 DNA reads as TGTGCCAGCAGCACCGGTCATTCCCCCACAGATACGCAGTATTTT.

This sequence joins TRBV9 and TRBJ1-2, with D uncertain. V was shortened by 0 bases and J by 8 bases, with 11 bases between the two germline ends. The CDR3 spans 13 residues. CDR1 SGDLS and CDR2 YYNGEE come from the germline V gene. Here the CDR3 reads CASSVASGKGYTF. Here the CDR3 DNA reads TGTGCCAGCAGCGTAGCGTCGGGGAAGGGCTACACCTTC.

This clone was seen a handful of times. The DNA of the CDR3 is TGTGCCAGCAGCAAAGCGCGGGTAGCAGCCTACAATGAGCAGTTCTTC. This encodes CASSKARVAAYNEQFF. The chain joins TRBV21-1 to TRBJ2-1; the table's TRBD2 call for D was not verified on the DNA. TRBV21-1 is shown as a pseudogene. The CDR3 sequence is 16 residues long.

The chain combines TRBV18 with TRBJ1-5; a weak D match, TRBD1 (5 bases). CDR3 length: 14 amino acids. Germline CDR1 reads KGHSH; CDR2 reads LQKENI. With 3 bases removed from V and 2 bases from J, the gap between germline ends came to 8 bases. DNA for the CDR3: TGTGCCAGCTCACCGACGACAGGCAATCAGCCCCAGCATTTT. It is translated as CASSPTTGNQPQHF.

The rearrangement links TRBV5-1 to TRBJ2-3, with D uncertain. CDR1 and CDR2 from the germline V gene are SGHRS and YFSETQ. V shed 0 bases and J shed 4 bases, with 9 bases lying between them. This CDR3 region has 14 residues. The CDR3 region has the DNA TGCGCCAGCAGCTTGGAAGTTGGCCCAGATACGCAGTATTTT. Translation: CASSLEVGPDTQYF.

This sequence joins TRBV7-9 and TRBJ2-7; D is ambiguous. V lost 3 bases and J 4 bases, leaving 13 bases between the germline ends. This CDR3 region has 14 residues. In germline, CDR1 is SEHNR, CDR2 FQNEAQ (reference sequence). The chain's CDR3 is CASSFRRNPYEQYF. The CDR3 bases are TGTGCCAGCAGCTTCCGCAGAAACCCGTACGAGCAGTACTTC. Filled out from reference TRBV7-9 and TRBJ2-7, the complete variable domain reads DTGVSQNPRHKITKRGQNVTFRCDPISEHNRLYWYRQTLGQGPEFLTYFQNEAQLEKSRLLSDRFSAERPKGSFSTLEIQRTEQGDSAMYLCASSFRRNPYEQYFGPGTRLTVT.

The V and J genes are TRBV7-6 and TRBJ2-3, with TRBD2 identical over 7 bases. The length of the CDR3 is 19 residues. Germline V gene sequence: CDR1 SGHVS, CDR2 FNYEAQ. V lost 2 bases and J lost 0; bases outside the gene matches: 14. In DNA, the CDR3 is TGTGCCAGCAGCTTACGTCCTAGCGGAGATTTTGCTAGCACAGATACGCAGTATTTT. Translating gives CASSLRPSGDFASTDTQYF.

In DNA, the CDR3 is TGTGCCACCAGCCGAGGGACAGGAGAGACCCAGTACTTC. It codes for CATSRGTGETQYF. The chain employs TRBV15 and TRBJ2-5; 8 nucleotides line up with TRBD1. V dropped 5 bases and J dropped 4; count of bases not matched to a gene: 3. Looked up from germline, CDR1 is LNHNV and CDR2 is YYDKDF (reference sequence). The CDR3 totals 13 residues.

This clone has more than one count but fewer than ten. This chain uses TRBV24-1 with TRBJ2-1, with TRBD1 matching 11 bases. The ends lost 4 bases at V and 1 base at J; junction bases unmatched: 2. This CDR3 is 16 amino acids long. The germline gives CDR1 KGHDR, CDR2 SFDVKD. CDR3 nucleotides: TGTGCCACCAGTGACCGGGACAGGGGGTCCTACAATGAGCAGTTCTTC. Amino acid sequence: CATSDRDRGSYNEQFF.

The chain uses TRBV6-2 or TRBV6-3 and TRBJ2-5; no definite D call. V lost 2 bases, J lost 3 bases, and 13 bases lay in between. The CDR3 extends over 15 amino acids. Germline V gene data show CDR1 as MNHEY and CDR2 as SVGEGT. The CDR3 sequence is CASSYDPRREETQYF. CDR3 DNA sequence: TGTGCCAGCAGTTACGATCCAAGACGGGAAGAGACCCAGTACTTC.

This clone was observed once. The chain joins TRBV2 to TRBJ2-1, with D possibly being TRBD1 (5 bases). CDR3 length: 14 residues. Between the trimmed V and J ends, which lost 9 bases and 3 bases, there was a span of 15 bases. Looked up from germline, CDR1 is SNHLY and CDR2 is FYNNEI. The CDR3 DNA is TGTGCCAGTAATCGCCAGGGCGGCTACAATGAGCAGTTCTTC. Translated: CASNRQGGYNEQFF.

This chain connects TRBV7-8 to TRBJ2-7, with D maybe TRBD1 (6 bases). V lost 4 bases and J 3 bases, leaving 16 bases between the germline ends. The germline CDR1 and CDR2 sequences are SGHVS and FQNEAQ. The CDR3 consists of 15 residues. The CDR3 protein is CASSWDTGSYYEQYF. The CDR3, as DNA: TGTGCCAGCAGCTGGGACACCGGTTCTTACTACGAGCAGTACTTC.

This clone was counted once. This rearrangement joins TRBV18 to TRBJ1-2, with D perhaps matching TRBD1 (5 bases). V lost 0 bases and J 4 bases, leaving 12 bases between the germline ends. The germline V gene encodes CDR1 KGHSH and CDR2 LQKENI. The CDR3 totals 15 residues. CDR3 protein: CASSPPTRVGYGYTF. As DNA, the CDR3 is TGTGCCAGCTCACCACCGACCAGGGTCGGCTATGGCTACACCTTC.

This clone was seen once. The chain uses TRBV29-1 and TRBJ2-7; 10 positions agree with TRBD2. The CDR3 spans 15 residues. J was trimmed by 3 bases and V by 7 bases; bases with no gene match: 12. CDR1 is SQVTM, CDR2 ANQGSEA, per germline. The CDR3 DNA is TGCAGCGGCCGACTAGCGGGTCCCTGCGGCTACGAGCAGTACTTC. It is translated as CSGRLAGPCGYEQYF.

V gene TRBV15 combines with J gene TRBJ1-2; maybe TRBD1 (6 bases). The V and J ends lost 1 base and 4 bases respectively, with 13 bases between them. Per the germline V gene, CDR1 is LNHNV and CDR2 is YYDKDF (reference sequence). The CDR3 sequence is 15 residues long. CDR3 DNA: TGTGCCACCAGCAGAGGAGAACAGGGTACCTATGGCTACACCTTC. This codes for CATSRGEQGTYGYTF.

The chain is built from TRBV3-1 (or the pseudogene TRBV3-2) and TRBJ2-7, with 9 nucleotides matching TRBD2. This CDR3 is 16 amino acids long. V lost 1 base, J lost 2 bases, and 6 bases stayed unmatched. Germline assignment: CDR1 LGHDT and CDR2 YNNKEL (reference sequence). CDR3 bases: TGTGCCAGCAGCCAAGTCCTAGCGGGGACTACCTACGAGCAGTACTTC. Protein product: CASSQVLAGTTYEQYF.